These 32 T cell receptor beta chains came from one sample sequenced in a study of cytomegalovirus exposure and HLA in healthy donors. The PCR was carried out with 60 Vbeta primers and 13 Jbeta primers. Assay: immunoSEQ multiplex PCR; the TCRdb copy retains only in-frame clones and omits some. This table holds over 150,000 clones. The specimen sequenced was PBMCs. All receptors derive from a boy younger than 18 in good health and CMV-seronegative.

V is TRBV30 and J is TRBJ2-3; no clear D gene. CDR1 and CDR2 (germline): GTSNPN, SVGIG (reference sequence). This CDR3 contains 14 residues. The germline V and J ends were trimmed by 8 bases and 0 bases, with 15 bases remaining between them. CDR3: CAAIQPSSTDTQYF. CDR3 sequence (DNA): TGTGCCGCCATACAGCCATCTAGCACAGATACGCAGTATTTT.

The rearrangement uses TRBV6-5 and TRBJ1-2; D possibly corresponds to TRBD1 (5 bases). This CDR3 region has 12 residues. The V end lost 5 bases, the J end lost 6 bases, and 10 bases lay between the germline ends. In germline, CDR1 is MNHEY, CDR2 SVGAGI. CDR3 sequence (DNA): TGTGCCAGCAGTCAGGGTCCCAATGGCTACACCTTC. Protein product: CASSQGPNGYTF.

V usage is TRBV7-2 and J usage is TRBJ1-4, with 8 nucleotides matching TRBD1. This CDR3 is built from 14 residues. Germline-derived CDR1 and CDR2 are SGHTA and FQGNSA. The trim removed 3 bases at V and 6 bases at J, leaving 3 bases unmatched. CDR3 in DNA: TGTGCCAGCAGCTTTGACAGGGGAGATGAAAAACTGTTTTTT. Translation: CASSFDRGDEKLFF.

CDR3 DNA: TGTGCCAGCAGCTCGTACCTGTCGGGGGGCAATGAGCAGTTCTTC. This gives the protein CASSSYLSGGNEQFF. J is TRBJ2-1 and V is TRBV5-4; TRBD2 aligns across 7 bases. CDR3 length: 15 residues. CDR1 is SGHNT and CDR2 is YYREEE in the germline V gene (reference sequence). With 3 bases clipped from V and 6 bases from J, the junction kept 9 bases outside the gene matches.

The chain has TRBV28 and TRBJ1-2, with D perhaps matching TRBD1 (6 bases). The CDR3 runs to 15 residues. The germline CDR1 and CDR2 sequences are MDHEN and SYDVKM. The ends were cut back, 5 bases at V and 2 bases at J, with 15 bases in the middle. The CDR3 coding sequence is TGTGCCAGCAGTCCTACCGGGACACACAACTATGGCTACACCTTC. This encodes CASSPTGTHNYGYTF.

The rearrangement links TRBV27 to TRBJ1-1; D ambiguous. In germline, CDR1 is MNHEY, CDR2 SMNVEV (reference sequence). CDR3 length equals 12 residues. V lost 6 bases and J 4 bases, leaving 9 bases between the germline ends. CDR3 protein: CASRAGGTEAFF. The CDR3 coding sequence is TGTGCCAGCAGAGCGGGAGGCACTGAAGCTTTCTTT.

The DNA of the CDR3 is TGTGCCAGCAGCTTTCCCAGGGGACCTAACTATGGCTACACCTTC. Translating it yields CASSFPRGPNYGYTF. This chain links TRBV7-9 with TRBJ1-2, with D tentatively TRBD1 (6 bases). CDR1 is SEHNR and CDR2 is FQNEAQ in the germline V gene (reference sequence). V was cut by 3 bases and J by 0 bases, with 11 bases left in between. The CDR3 has 15 residues. Full variable domain (outside the CDR3, taken from reference TRBV7-9 and TRBJ1-2): DTGVSQNPRHKITKRGQNVTFRCDPISEHNRLYWYRQTLGQGPEFLTYFQNEAQLEKSRLLSDRFSAERPKGSFSTLEIQRTEQGDSAMYLCASSFPRGPNYGYTFGSGTRLTVV.

The chain employs TRBV5-1 and TRBJ2-2; TRBD1 matches at 7 bases. Germline values: CDR1 SGHRS, CDR2 YFSETQ. Trimming cost V 3 bases and J 6 bases; bases outside gene matches: 5. The CDR3 runs 14 residues. This CDR3 reads CASSYGQDAGELFF. The CDR3 bases are TGCGCCAGCAGCTACGGACAGGACGCCGGGGAGCTGTTTTTT.

This rearrangement joins TRBV7-2 to TRBJ2-5, with D perhaps TRBD1 (6 bases). Germline CDR1 is SGHTA and CDR2 is FQGNSA. The CDR3 is made up of 14 amino acids. V shed 5 bases and J shed 4 bases, with 14 bases lying between them. The CDR3 DNA follows: TGTGCCAGCAGCCGTGGGGGCAGCTCAGAGACCCAGTACTTC. This sequence encodes CASSRGGSSETQYF.

The DNA of the CDR3 is TGTGCCTGGAGTCCCGACAGGGGAACAGGGGCCAACGTCCTGACTTTC. It yields the protein CAWSPDRGTGANVLTF. V gene TRBV30 combines with J gene TRBJ2-6, with TRBD1 identical over 8 bases. The CDR3 spans 16 residues. The germline V gene encodes CDR1 GTSNPN and CDR2 SVGIG (reference sequence). Germline trimming cut 2 bases from V and 4 bases from J; bases unmatched to any gene: 7.

The chain couples TRBV10-1 to TRBJ2-2; TRBD1 might be the D (5 bases). V was shortened by 6 bases and J by 3 bases, with 5 bases between the two germline ends. CDR1 is WNHNN and CDR2 is SYGVQD in the germline V gene (reference sequence). This CDR3 comprises 12 residues. This CDR3 is CASRTDTGELFF. CDR3 nucleotides: TGCGCCAGCAGGACAGACACCGGGGAGCTGTTTTTT.

The rearrangement joins TRBV5-5 to TRBJ1-4; maybe TRBD1 (5 bases). The CDR3 consists of 13 residues. The V gene lost 4 bases and the J gene lost 8 bases, with 12 bases spanning the gap. Germline CDR1 and CDR2: SGHKS and YYEKEE (reference sequence). CDR3 in DNA: TGTGCCAGCAGCCTGGACATCCACGAAAAACTGTTTTTT. Translated: CASSLDIHEKLFF.

The chain recombines TRBV7-8 with TRBJ1-4, with D perhaps TRBD1 (5 bases). The germline V gene encodes CDR1 SGHVS and CDR2 FQNEAQ. V lost 1 base and J lost 14, with 14 bases in between. The CDR3 contains 13 residues. The CDR3, as DNA: TGTGCCAGCAGCTTAGAGATTTCCGGGGGGCTGTTTTTT. This encodes CASSLEISGGLFF.

J is TRBJ2-7 and V is TRBV19; the match to TRBD1 covers 10 bases. The germline V gene encodes CDR1 LNHDA and CDR2 SQIVND (reference sequence). The CDR3 covers 15 residues. The junction had 4 bases not matched to a gene; V was cut back by 4 bases and J by 1 base. Here the CDR3 reads CASSSPGQGSYEQYF. In DNA, the CDR3 is TGTGCCAGTAGTAGTCCGGGACAGGGGTCCTACGAGCAGTACTTC.

The chain is built from TRBV5-1 and TRBJ1-1; TRBD1 matches at 8 bases. CDR1 and CDR2 (germline): SGHRS, YFSETQ. The CDR3 spans 20 residues. Trimming cost V 1 base and J 4 bases; bases outside gene matches: 21. CDR3 loop: CASSLFAYSGQVSRSTEAFF. CDR3 bases: TGCGCCAGCAGCTTGTTCGCTTATTCGGGACAGGTTTCTCGGAGCACTGAAGCTTTCTTT.

This sequence joins TRBV5-1 and TRBJ2-1, with D unclear. CDR1 is SGHRS, CDR2 YFSETQ, per germline. V gave up 4 bases and J gave up 3 bases, with 14 bases separating them. The CDR3 runs to 15 residues. The CDR3 here is CASSTVQADYNEQFF. The CDR3 nucleotides read TGCGCCAGCAGCACGGTCCAGGCCGACTACAATGAGCAGTTCTTC.

The V call is TRBV7-6, the J call TRBJ2-3; D ambiguous. V lost 2 bases and J lost 4, with 16 bases in between. The CDR3 is 16 residues long. The germline CDR1 and CDR2 sequences are SGHVS and FNYEAQ. Here the CDR3 reads CASSLKFHEFADTQYF. CDR3 DNA: TGTGCCAGCAGCTTAAAATTTCATGAGTTTGCAGATACGCAGTATTTT.

This chain links TRBV7-3 with TRBJ2-3, with D perhaps TRBD1 (6 bases). Trimming removed 3 bases at V and 3 bases at J, with 19 bases between. The germline CDR1 and CDR2 sequences are SGHTA and FQGTGA. The CDR3 totals 17 residues. CDR3 DNA: TGTGCCAGCAGCTTCAACACAGGGTGGGTGGGGACAGATACGCAGTATTTT. Translation: CASSFNTGWVGTDTQYF.

The chain uses TRBV25-1 and TRBJ2-1; TRBD2 matches at 7 bases. V was clipped by 2 bases and J by 4 bases; unmatched bases: 5. The germline gives CDR1 MGHDK, CDR2 SYGVNS. This CDR3 spans 15 amino acids. This chain's CDR3 is CASSEERGRYNEQFF. CDR3 in DNA: TGTGCCAGCAGTGAAGAGCGGGGTCGGTACAATGAGCAGTTCTTC.

The chain couples TRBV13 to TRBJ2-5; tentative D call: TRBD2 (7 bases). CDR3 length: 16 residues. Germline V lookup: CDR1 PRHDT, CDR2 FYEKMQ (reference sequence). The ends were cut back, 4 bases at V and 5 bases at J, with 20 bases in the middle. The CDR3: CASSYLMGGQLETQYF. In DNA, the CDR3 is TGTGCCAGCAGCTACCTCATGGGGGGGCAATTGGAGACCCAGTACTTC.

The J gene is TRBJ2-7, the V gene TRBV28, with D unresolved. With 5 bases removed from V and 0 bases from J, the gap between germline ends came to 5 bases. Germline assignment: CDR1 MDHEN and CDR2 SYDVKM. This CDR3 has 12 residues. The CDR3 here is CASSLPSYEQYF. The CDR3 nucleotides read TGTGCCAGCAGTCTTCCCTCCTACGAGCAGTACTTC.

This chain uses TRBV30 with TRBJ2-5; D not certain. The DNA matches TRBJ2-7 better at its end, which makes the J call doubtful. The CDR3 consists of 15 residues. Germline values: CDR1 GTSNPN, CDR2 SVGIG (reference sequence). This CDR3 is CAWSPLSFRSYEQYF. The CDR3 coding sequence is TGTGCCTGGAGTCCCCTCTCCTTTAGAAGCTACGAGCAGTACTTC.

In DNA form, the CDR3 reads TGTGCCAGCAGACCCGGACAGGGAAACTATGGCTACACCTTC. It yields the protein CASRPGQGNYGYTF. This chain links TRBV11-2 with TRBJ1-2; 8 nucleotides agree with TRBD1. V was clipped by 6 bases and J by 2 bases; unmatched bases: 5. This CDR3 region has 14 residues. Germline CDR1 is SGHAT and CDR2 is FQNNGV. Full variable domain (rest looked up from reference TRBV11-2 and TRBJ1-2): EAGVAQSPRYKIIEKRQSVAFWCNPISGHATLYWYQQILGQGPKLLIQFQNNGVVDDSQLPKDRFSAERLKGVDSTLKIQPAKLEDSAVYLCASRPGQGNYGYTFGSGTRLTVV.

V and J are TRBV5-1 and TRBJ2-1, with 10 positions matching TRBD2. CDR3 length: 16 residues. CDR1 is SGHRS and CDR2 is YFSETQ in the germline V gene. The trim removed 4 bases at V and 6 bases at J, leaving 10 bases unmatched. CDR3 amino acids: CASSPPTSGLSNEQFF. The CDR3 nucleotides are TGCGCCAGCAGCCCACCGACTAGCGGGCTTTCCAATGAGCAGTTCTTC.

The chain carries TRBV4-1 and TRBJ1-3; maybe TRBD1 (6 bases). With 4 bases removed from V and 0 bases from J, the gap between germline ends came to 16 bases. The CDR3 is 17 amino acids. CDR1 and CDR2 (germline): MGHRA, YSYEKL. CDR3 amino acids: CASSREQGSSSGNTIYF. The CDR3 DNA is TGCGCCAGCAGCCGCGAACAGGGATCAAGCTCTGGAAACACCATATATTTT.

The chain has TRBV29-1 and TRBJ1-2; D is perhaps TRBD1 (5 bases). This CDR3 is built from 12 residues. V was pared by 7 bases and J by 4 bases, with 13 bases between. CDR1 is SQVTM, CDR2 ANQGSEA, per germline. The chain's CDR3 is CSATTARYGYTF. The DNA of the CDR3 is TGCAGCGCAACGACAGCCCGCTATGGCTACACCTTC.

J is TRBJ1-2 and V is TRBV28; D is uncertain. V was trimmed by 7 bases and J by 7 bases, leaving 16 bases between them. The CDR3 spans 13 residues. Germline V gene data show CDR1 as MDHEN and CDR2 as SYDVKM. CDR3 region: CASTATSEVGYTF. CDR3 DNA: TGTGCCAGCACAGCCACAAGTGAGGTTGGCTACACCTTC.

The chain has TRBV5-1 and TRBJ2-7; 8 bases agree with TRBD2. CDR3 length: 15 residues. V lost 3 bases and J lost 3; bases outside the gene matches: 8. Looked up from germline, CDR1 is SGHRS and CDR2 is YFSETQ. The chain's CDR3 is CASSSTGTRGYEQYF. The CDR3, as DNA: TGCGCCAGCAGCTCAACCGGGACTAGGGGCTACGAGCAGTACTTC.

V usage is TRBV27 and J usage is TRBJ2-7; 9 nucleotides match TRBD1. The V gene end was trimmed by 8 bases and the J gene end by 1 base; junction bases not matched to a gene: 6. The CDR3 extends over 14 amino acids. In germline, CDR1 is MNHEY, CDR2 SMNVEV (reference sequence). CDR3 amino acids: CASGSGTGSYEQYF. DNA for the CDR3: TGTGCCAGCGGTTCCGGGACAGGGTCCTACGAGCAGTACTTC.

V is TRBV7-6 and J is TRBJ2-3; 10 bases are a match to TRBD2. The CDR3 is 19 amino acids. The germline gives CDR1 SGHVS, CDR2 FNYEAQ. The V gene end was trimmed by 0 bases and the J gene end by 0 bases; junction bases not matched to a gene: 9. The CDR3 reads CASSLALAGPHWSTDTQYF. Written as DNA, the CDR3 is TGTGCCAGCAGCTTAGCACTAGCGGGGCCCCATTGGAGCACAGATACGCAGTATTTT.

This chain connects TRBV6-1 to TRBJ1-4, with a possible D match to TRBD1 (5 bases). The germline V gene has CDR1 MNHNS and CDR2 SASEGT. The V and J ends lost 3 bases and 3 bases respectively, with 17 bases between them. The CDR3 runs to 17 residues. The CDR3 DNA is TGTGCCAGCAGTGACAGGGAATGGTCGCTGTCTAATGAAAAACTGTTTTTT. Amino acid sequence: CASSDREWSLSNEKLFF.

The V and J genes are TRBV13 and TRBJ2-5; perhaps TRBD1 as D (6 bases). CDR3 size: 15 residues. Trimming cost V 5 bases and J 1 base, with 14 bases left between them. Per the germline V gene, CDR1 is PRHDT and CDR2 is FYEKMQ (reference sequence). For the CDR3, the DNA is TGTGCCAGCAGCACCAACAGGGTTGTCCAAGAGACCCAGTACTTC. This translates into CASSTNRVVQETQYF.